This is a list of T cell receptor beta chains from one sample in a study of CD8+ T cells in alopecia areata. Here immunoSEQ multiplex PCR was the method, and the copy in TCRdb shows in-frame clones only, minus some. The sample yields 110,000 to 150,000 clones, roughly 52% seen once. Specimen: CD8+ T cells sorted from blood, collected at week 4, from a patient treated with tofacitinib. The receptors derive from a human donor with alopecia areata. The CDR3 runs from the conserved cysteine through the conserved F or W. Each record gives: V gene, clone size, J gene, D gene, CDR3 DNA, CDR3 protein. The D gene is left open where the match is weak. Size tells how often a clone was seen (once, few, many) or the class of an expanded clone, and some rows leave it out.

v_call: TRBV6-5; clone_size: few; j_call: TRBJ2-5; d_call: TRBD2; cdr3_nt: TGTGCCAGCAGTTACTCCGGGACTAGCGGTCAAGAGACCCAGTACTTC; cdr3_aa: CASSYSGTSGQETQYF
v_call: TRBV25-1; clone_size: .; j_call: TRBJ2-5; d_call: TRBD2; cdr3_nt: TGTGCCAGCAGTGAATTTGTGCTAGCGGGTGCAGAGACCCAGTACTTC; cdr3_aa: CASSEFVLAGAETQYF
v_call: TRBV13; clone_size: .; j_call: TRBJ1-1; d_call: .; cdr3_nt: TGTGCCAGCAGCCCCCACACTGAAGCTTTCTTT; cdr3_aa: CASSPHTEAFF
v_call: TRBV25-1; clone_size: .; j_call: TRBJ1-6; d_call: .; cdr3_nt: TGTGCCAGCAGGGGGAGGCAGGGGCCCTATAATTCACCCCTCCACTTT; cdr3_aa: CASRGRQGPYNSPLHF
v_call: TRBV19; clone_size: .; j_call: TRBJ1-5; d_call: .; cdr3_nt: TGTGCCAGTAGTATATTCTTAACCGATCAGCCCCAGCATTTT; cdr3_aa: CASSIFLTDQPQHF
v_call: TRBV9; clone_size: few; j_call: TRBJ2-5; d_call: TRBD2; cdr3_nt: TGTGCCAGCAGCGCGACTCTAGCGGGGGGTGAGACCCAGTACTTC; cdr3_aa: CASSATLAGGETQYF
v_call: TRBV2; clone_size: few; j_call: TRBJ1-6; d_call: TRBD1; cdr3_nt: TGTGCCAGCAGTGTCGTTAAAGGACAGGTTGGGACGAGTTCACCCCTCCACTTT; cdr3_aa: CASSVVKGQVGTSSPLHF
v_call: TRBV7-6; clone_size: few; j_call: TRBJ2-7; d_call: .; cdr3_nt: TGTGCCAGCAGCTTAGTCGTAGGCGAGCAGTACTTC; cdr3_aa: CASSLVVGEQYF
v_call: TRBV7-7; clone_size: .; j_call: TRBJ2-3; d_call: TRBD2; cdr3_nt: TGTGCTAGCAGCCCGATGACTAGCGTAGGCACAGATACGCAGTATTTT; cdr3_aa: CASSPMTSVGTDTQYF
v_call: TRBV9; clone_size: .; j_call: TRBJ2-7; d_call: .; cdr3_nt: TGTGCCAGCAGCGCCCCTAGCTCCGAGCAGTACTTC; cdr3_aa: CASSAPSSEQYF
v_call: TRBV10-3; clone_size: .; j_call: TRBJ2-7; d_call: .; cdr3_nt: TGTGCCATCAGCCCGAACCGCACACGATACGAGCAGTACTTC; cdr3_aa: CAISPNRTRYEQYF
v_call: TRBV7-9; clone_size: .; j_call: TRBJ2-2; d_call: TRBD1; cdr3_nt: TGTGCCAGCAGCTTAGCGCTGGACAGGGGAGGCACCGGGGAGCTGTTTTTT; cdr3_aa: CASSLALDRGGTGELFF
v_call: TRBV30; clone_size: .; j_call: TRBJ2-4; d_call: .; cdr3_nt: TGTGCCTGGAGTGTAGGCCCCGGGGCGGCCAAAAACATTCAGTACTTC; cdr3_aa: CAWSVGPGAAKNIQYF
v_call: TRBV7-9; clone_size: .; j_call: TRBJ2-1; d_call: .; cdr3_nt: TGTGCCAGCAGCAAAGGACCTCGCGATGAGCAGTTCTTC; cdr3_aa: CASSKGPRDEQFF
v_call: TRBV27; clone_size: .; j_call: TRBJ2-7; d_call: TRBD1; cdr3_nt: TGTGCCAGCAGTTTATCAGGGACAGGGTGGTCCTACGAGCAGTACTTC; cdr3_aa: CASSLSGTGWSYEQYF
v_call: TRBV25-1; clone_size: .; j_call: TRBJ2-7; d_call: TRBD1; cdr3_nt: TGTGCCAGCAGTGAGGACAGGGATTCCTACGAGCAGTACTTC; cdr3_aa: CASSEDRDSYEQYF
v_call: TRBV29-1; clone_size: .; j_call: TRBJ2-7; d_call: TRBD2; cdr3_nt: TGCAGCGTTGCCCCAAGCGGGGGGGCCTACGAGCAGTACTTC; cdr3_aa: CSVAPSGGAYEQYF
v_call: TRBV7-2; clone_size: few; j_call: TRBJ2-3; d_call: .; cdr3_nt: TGTGCCAGCAGCTTAGGGCCGGGACAAAGCACAGATACGCAGTATTTT; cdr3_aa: CASSLGPGQSTDTQYF
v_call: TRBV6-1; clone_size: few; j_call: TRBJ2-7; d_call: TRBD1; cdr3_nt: TGTGCCAGCAGTGAAAGTCTCGGACAGGGAGCCGAGCAGTACTTC; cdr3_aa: CASSESLGQGAEQYF
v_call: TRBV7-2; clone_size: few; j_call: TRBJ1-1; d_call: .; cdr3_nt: TGTGCCAGCAGCTTAGCTGGTATGGGGACTGAAGCTTTCTTT; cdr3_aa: CASSLAGMGTEAFF
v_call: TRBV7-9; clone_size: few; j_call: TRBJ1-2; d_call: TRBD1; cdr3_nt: TGTGCCAGCAGTTCAACAGGGGACCTTGGTGGCTACACCTTC; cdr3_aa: CASSSTGDLGGYTF
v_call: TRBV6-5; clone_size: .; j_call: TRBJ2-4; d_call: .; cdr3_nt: TGTGCCAGCAGCCCTATTAAACTGGGCGGATACATTCAGTACTTC; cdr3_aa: CASSPIKLGGYIQYF
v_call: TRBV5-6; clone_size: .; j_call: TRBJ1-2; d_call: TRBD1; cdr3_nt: TGTGCCAGCAGCCTAGGACAGGGGGCAGTCGGCTATGGCTACACCTTC; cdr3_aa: CASSLGQGAVGYGYTF
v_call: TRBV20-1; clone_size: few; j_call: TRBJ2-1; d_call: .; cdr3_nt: TGCAGTGCGACCCTTGGGGATGAGCAGTTCTTC; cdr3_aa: CSATLGDEQFF
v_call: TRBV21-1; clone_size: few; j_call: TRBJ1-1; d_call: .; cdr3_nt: TGTGCCAGCAGAGGCGCTTTCTTT; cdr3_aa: CASRGAFF
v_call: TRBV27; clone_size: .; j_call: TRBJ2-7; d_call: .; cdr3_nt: TGTGCCAGCAGTTTATTGGGGAGCGAGCAGTACTTC; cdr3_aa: CASSLLGSEQYF
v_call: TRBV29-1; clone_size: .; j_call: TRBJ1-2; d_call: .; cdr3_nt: TGCAGCGTTGAAGATCGGGGTTATGGCTACACCTTC; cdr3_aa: CSVEDRGYGYTF
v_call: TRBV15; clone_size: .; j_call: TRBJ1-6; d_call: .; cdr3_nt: TGTGCCACCAGCGAGGGTTGGGGGTCACCCCTCCACTTT; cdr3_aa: CATSEGWGSPLHF
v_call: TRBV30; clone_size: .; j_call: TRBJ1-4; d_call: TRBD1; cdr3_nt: TGTGCCTGGAGTCCCGGGACAGCTAATGAAAAACTGTTTTTT; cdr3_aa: CAWSPGTANEKLFF
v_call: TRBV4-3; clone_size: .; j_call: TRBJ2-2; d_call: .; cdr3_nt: TGCGCCAGCAGCCAAGGTCACAGGGATCGTACCGGGGAGCTGTTTTTT; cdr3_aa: CASSQGHRDRTGELFF
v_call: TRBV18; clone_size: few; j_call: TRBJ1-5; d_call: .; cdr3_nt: TGTGCCAGCTCACCACCAGAGGGACAGCCCCAGCATTTT; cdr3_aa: CASSPPEGQPQHF
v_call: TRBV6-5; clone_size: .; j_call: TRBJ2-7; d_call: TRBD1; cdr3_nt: TGTGCCAGCAGTGAGCAGGGGGCTGCTTACGAGCAGTACTTC; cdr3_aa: CASSEQGAAYEQYF
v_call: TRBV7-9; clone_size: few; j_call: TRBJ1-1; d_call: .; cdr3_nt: TGTGCCAGCAGCTCAGAGGACGTGAACACTGAAGCTTTCTTT; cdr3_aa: CASSSEDVNTEAFF
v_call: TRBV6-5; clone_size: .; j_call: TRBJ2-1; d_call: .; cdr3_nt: TGTGCCAGCAGTTACTCTACCGGACCTTACAATGAGCAGTTCTTC; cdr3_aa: CASSYSTGPYNEQFF
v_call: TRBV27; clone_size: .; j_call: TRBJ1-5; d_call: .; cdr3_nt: TGTGCCAGCAGTTTAGCGACGGCGGGCAATCAGCCCCAGCATTTT; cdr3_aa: CASSLATAGNQPQHF
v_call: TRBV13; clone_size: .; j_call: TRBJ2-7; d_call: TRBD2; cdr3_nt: TGTGCCAGCAGCTTGGGACTAGCGGATTCCTACGAGCAGTACTTC; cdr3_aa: CASSLGLADSYEQYF
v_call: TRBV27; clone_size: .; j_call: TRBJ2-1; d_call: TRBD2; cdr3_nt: TGTGCCAGCAAAATCCTGAGCGGGGGGTCCTACAATGAGCAGTTCTTC; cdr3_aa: CASKILSGGSYNEQFF
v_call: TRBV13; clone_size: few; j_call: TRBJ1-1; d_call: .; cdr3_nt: TGTGCCAGCAGCTTACAGGGAACCCCTGAAGCTTTCTTT; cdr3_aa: CASSLQGTPEAFF
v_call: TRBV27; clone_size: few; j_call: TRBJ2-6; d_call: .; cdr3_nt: TGTGCCAGCAGTCCGTTAAAGGGCTCTGGGGCCAACGTCCTGACTTTC; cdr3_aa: CASSPLKGSGANVLTF
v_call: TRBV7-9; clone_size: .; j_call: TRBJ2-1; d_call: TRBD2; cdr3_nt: TGTGCCAGCAGCCCCAAGCGGGGGGACTACAATGAGCAGTTCTTC; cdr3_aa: CASSPKRGDYNEQFF
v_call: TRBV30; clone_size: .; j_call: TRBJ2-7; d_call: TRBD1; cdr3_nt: TGTGCCGGAAGAAACAGGGGCCTTGACTACGAGCAGTACTTC; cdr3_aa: CAGRNRGLDYEQYF
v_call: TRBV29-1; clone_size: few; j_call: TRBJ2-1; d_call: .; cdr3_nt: TGCAGCGTTGTTCAGGGATTTACCACTGAGCAGTTCTTC; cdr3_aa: CSVVQGFTTEQFF
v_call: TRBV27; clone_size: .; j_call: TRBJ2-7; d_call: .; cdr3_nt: TGTGCCAGCAGTTTTGGGAACGAGCAGTACTTC; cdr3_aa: CASSFGNEQYF
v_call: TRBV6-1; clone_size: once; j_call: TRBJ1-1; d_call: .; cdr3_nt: TGTGCCAGCAGTCCAGATCAGGGAGAGAACACTGAAGCTTTCTTT; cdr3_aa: CASSPDQGENTEAFF